This T cell receptor (beta chain) was retrieved from a study of blood T cell repertoires in COVID-19. Study-wide background: Sites across the United States, Italy and Spain contributed samples from acute and convalescent COVID-19. PBMCs, B-cell-depleted T cells, or T cells were the source of the cDNA or gDNA that made up the material.

This CDR3 region has 12 residues. V lost 6 bases and J 8 bases, leaving 10 bases between the germline ends. The V gene's germline CDR1 is MNHNY and CDR2 SVGAGI (reference sequence). In the source study's methods: Researchers report that nucleated cell counts were estimated from reference gene primer amplification. The data were produced by immunoSEQ multiplex PCR, yet TCRdb's version contains in-frame clones alone and is incomplete. V and J calls and clone size come straight from that table; D and trimming were deduced from the DNA. The sample lists approximately 300,000 clones; over 75% were seen once.

The sequenced sample consisted of peripheral blood. This clonotype was sampled from a woman aged 25 to 39 with COVID-19, enrolled during active disease. This chain connects TRBV6-6 to TRBJ1-4; a possible D gene is TRBD1 (5 bases). Here the CDR3 DNA reads TGTGCCAGCAGAGGACGGGGGGAAAAACTGTTTTTT. Protein sequence: CASRGRGEKLFF.